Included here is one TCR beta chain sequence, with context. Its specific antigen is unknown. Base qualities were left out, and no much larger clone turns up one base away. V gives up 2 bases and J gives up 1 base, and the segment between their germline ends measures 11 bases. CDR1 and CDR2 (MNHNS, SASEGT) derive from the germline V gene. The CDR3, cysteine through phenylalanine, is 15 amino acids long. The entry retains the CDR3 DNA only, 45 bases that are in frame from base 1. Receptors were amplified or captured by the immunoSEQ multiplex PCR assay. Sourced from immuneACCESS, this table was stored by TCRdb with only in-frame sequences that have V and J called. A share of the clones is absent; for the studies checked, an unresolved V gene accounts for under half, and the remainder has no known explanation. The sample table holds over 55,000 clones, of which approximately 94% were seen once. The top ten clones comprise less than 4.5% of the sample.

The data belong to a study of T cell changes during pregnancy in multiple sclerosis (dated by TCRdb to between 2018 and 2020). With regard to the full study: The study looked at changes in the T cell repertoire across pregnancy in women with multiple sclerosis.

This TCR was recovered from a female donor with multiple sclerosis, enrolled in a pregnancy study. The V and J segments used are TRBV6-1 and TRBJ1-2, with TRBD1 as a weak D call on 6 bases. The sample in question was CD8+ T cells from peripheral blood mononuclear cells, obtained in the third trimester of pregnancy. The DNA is TGTGCCAGCAGTGAATCGGCAGGGGTTAACTATGGCTACACCTTC. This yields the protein CASSESAGVNYGYTF.